The 22 T cell receptor beta chains below were found in one sample sequenced in a study of blood T cells in healthy people across ages. Through a sample-barcoded 5' primer and a J-beta primer mix, a second PCR was run for roughly 6 to 11 cycles. Each CDR3 protein is one row after TCRdb ran MiXCR on the 5' RACE reads. The sample records 890,000 or so distinct CDR3 sequences, 60% to 80% being singletons. The sample taken for sequencing was blood. The receptors stem from a man between 25 and 39 years old in good health.

The CDR3 DNA reads TGCAGCGTAACGGGTGAGCAGTTCTTC. Protein product: CSVTGEQFF. The rearrangement uses TRBV29-1 and TRBJ2-1; D gene ambiguous. Trimming removed 6 bases at V and 9 bases at J, with 6 bases between. The CDR3 totals 9 residues. Germline loops: CDR1 SQVTM, CDR2 ANQGSEA.

The chain carries TRBV27 and TRBJ2-1, with 13 positions matching TRBD2. The germline gives CDR1 MNHEY, CDR2 SMNVEV (reference sequence). CDR3 length equals 17 residues. V lost 2 bases and J lost 7; bases outside the gene matches: 8. In DNA form, the CDR3 reads TGTGCCAGCAGTTTACCTTGGACTAGCGGGGGCGGGAATGAGCAGTTCTTC. Amino acid sequence: CASSLPWTSGGGNEQFF.

The gene calls are TRBV6-2 or TRBV6-3 and TRBJ2-7; the match to TRBD2 covers 10 bases. Per germline, CDR1 MNHEY and CDR2 SVGEGT. V lost 6 bases and J lost 4; bases outside the gene matches: 6. The CDR3 contains 14 residues. For the CDR3, the DNA is TGTGCCAGCAGATTAGGGACTAGCGAGTACGAGCAGTACTTC. It codes for CASRLGTSEYEQYF.

V gene TRBV29-1 combines with J gene TRBJ1-4; D not certain. The CDR3 covers 11 residues. The germline gives CDR1 SQVTM, CDR2 ANQGSEA. Trimming cost V 8 bases and J 8 bases, with 12 bases left between them. CDR3 region: CSLLLDEKLFF. In nucleotides, the CDR3 is TGCAGCCTTCTCTTAGACGAAAAACTGTTTTTT.

This clonotype was counted between two and nine times. V usage is TRBV6-2 or TRBV6-3 and J usage is TRBJ2-7; D gene ambiguous. The J call may be mistaken, given a closer DNA end match to TRBJ2-5. Germline CDR1 reads MNHEY; CDR2 reads SVGEGT. The CDR3 totals 14 residues. The CDR3 loop is CASSPLGREETQYF. Here the CDR3 DNA reads TGTGCCAGCAGTCCCTTGGGTCGGGAAGAGACCCAGTACTTC.

The V call is TRBV15, the J call TRBJ1-5; D gene ambiguous. V dropped 8 bases and J dropped 4 bases, with 12 bases sitting between them. CDR1 and CDR2 (germline): LNHNV, YYDKDF (reference sequence). The CDR3 contains 13 residues. CDR3 sequence: CATGLLGNQPQHF. For the CDR3, the DNA is TGTGCCACCGGACTTTTGGGGAATCAGCCCCAGCATTTT.

The chain carries TRBV7-2 and TRBJ2-5; D may match TRBD1 or TRBD2 (5 bases each). CDR3 length equals 16 residues. From germline, CDR1 is SGHTA and CDR2 FQGNSA. V was trimmed by 4 bases and J by 5 bases, leaving 20 bases between them. The CDR3 loop is CASSSPPGTPRETQYF. In DNA form, the CDR3 reads TGTGCCAGCAGCTCCCCTCCAGGGACGCCCAGGGAGACCCAGTACTTC.

This clonotype came up a few times. This rearrangement joins TRBV7-2 to TRBJ2-5; D possibly matches TRBD1 or TRBD2 (6 bases each). V was clipped by 0 bases and J by 5 bases, with 16 bases between them. Per the germline V gene, CDR1 is SGHTA and CDR2 is FQGNSA. The length of the CDR3 is 16 residues. Here the CDR3 DNA reads TGTGCCAGCAGCTTAGCCACCTTAGGGGGGTCGGAGACCCAGTACTTC. This codes for CASSLATLGGSETQYF.

With regard to this clonotype: One end of the junction is discordant with germline, which a read error may explain. The V and J genes are TRBV7-2 and TRBJ2-3; 9 bases are shared with TRBD2. The CDR3 length is 18 residues. CDR1 is SGHTA and CDR2 is FQGNSA in the germline V gene. This chain's CDR3 is CASSLGRERGAFTDTQYF. Here the CDR3 DNA reads TGTGCCAGCAGCTTAGGTCGAGAGCGGGGGGCCTTCACAGATACACAGTATTTT.

The chain uses TRBV20-1 and TRBJ2-5, with TRBD2 identical over 8 bases. Germline V gene sequence: CDR1 DFQATT, CDR2 SNEGSKA (reference sequence). The ends lost 6 bases at V and 2 bases at J; junction bases unmatched: 5. CDR3 size: 13 residues. The CDR3 here is CSAGGGPQETQYF. CDR3 sequence (DNA): TGCAGTGCGGGCGGGGGGCCGCAAGAGACCCAGTACTTC.

This clonotype has just a few counts. V gene TRBV7-2 combines with J gene TRBJ2-3; D unresolved. The V end was cut by 2 bases, the J end by 0 bases, with 6 bases between. CDR3 length: 14 residues. From germline, CDR1 is SGHTA and CDR2 FQGNSA. CDR3 protein: CASSLSRSTDTQYF. The CDR3 bases are TGTGCCAGCAGCTTATCAAGGAGCACAGATACGCAGTATTTT.

The CDR3 is CASSHSGGANEQFF. DNA of the CDR3: TGTGCCAGCAGTCACAGCGGGGGGGCCAATGAGCAGTTCTTC. V gene TRBV12-3 or TRBV12-4 combines with J gene TRBJ2-1; 10 bases line up with TRBD2. With V trimmed by 5 bases and J by 6 bases, 4 bases remained unmatched. CDR3 length: 14 amino acids.

This clonotype was detected many times. The genes are TRBV29-1 and TRBJ1-5; 11 bases are shared with TRBD1. The CDR3 covers 14 residues. CDR1 is SQVTM, CDR2 ANQGSEA, per germline. Losses at the gene ends were 6 bases for V and 4 bases for J; bases not matched to a gene: 5. CDR3 in DNA: TGCAGCGTGTGGACAGGGGGCGGGAATCAGCCCCAGCATTTT. This translates into CSVWTGGGNQPQHF.

This clonotype was detected only once. The chain uses TRBV5-6 and TRBJ2-1, with 7 bases lining up with TRBD2. The CDR3 is 15 residues long. CDR1 and CDR2 from the germline V gene are SGHDT and YYEEEE. After removal of 0 bases from V and 6 bases from J, the junction contained 6 bases not matched to a gene. Written as DNA, the CDR3 is TGTGCCAGCAGCTTGGTGGCGGGGGTACCCAATGAGCAGTTCTTC. Residues: CASSLVAGVPNEQFF.

This clonotype was seen once. V and J are TRBV7-2 and TRBJ1-6; D possibly corresponds to TRBD1 (5 bases). Germline-derived CDR1 and CDR2 are SGHTA and FQGNSA. This CDR3 has 15 amino acids. V lost 0 bases, J lost 10 bases, and 13 bases lay in between. The CDR3 DNA reads as TGTGCCAGCAGCTTAGCAATGGGGCGGGGATCACCCCTCCACTTT. Amino acid sequence: CASSLAMGRGSPLHF.

This clonotype was counted between two and nine times. The rearrangement uses TRBV7-8 and TRBJ2-1, with TRBD2 matching 13 bases. This CDR3 spans 15 amino acids. From germline, CDR1 is SGHVS and CDR2 FQNEAQ. Trimming cost V 6 bases and J 6 bases; bases outside gene matches: 5. CDR3 region: CASSLTSGGSNEQFF. The CDR3 DNA is TGTGCCAGCAGTTTGACTAGCGGGGGGTCCAATGAGCAGTTCTTC. Supplemented by reference TRBV7-8 and TRBJ2-1, the full variable domain reads GAGVSQSPRYKVAKRGQDVALRCDPISGHVSLFWYQQALGQGPEFLTYFQNEAQLDKSGLPSDRFFAERPEGSVSTLKIQRTQQEDSAVYLCASSLTSGGSNEQFFGPGTRLTVL.

This clonotype occurred a few times. The chain recombines TRBV10-3 with TRBJ1-1; tentatively, D is TRBD1 (5 bases). The CDR3 extends over 13 amino acids. Germline V gives CDR1 ENHRY, CDR2 SYGVKD. Trimming removed 11 bases from V and 3 bases from J, with 16 bases in between. CDR3: CAVRRGPDTEAFF. The CDR3 DNA follows: TGTGCCGTACGGAGGGGCCCTGACACTGAAGCTTTCTTT.

This clonotype was counted a few times. This rearrangement joins TRBV29-1 to TRBJ2-3; 9 nucleotides match TRBD2. The J segment lost 5 bases and the V segment lost 2 bases, leaving 8 bases of the junction unmatched. This CDR3 spans 15 amino acids. Germline V lookup: CDR1 SQVTM, CDR2 ANQGSEA. CDR3 sequence (DNA): TGCAGCGTTGAACGGCGGGGGGGCCTTGAAGATACGCAGTATTTT. Its protein product is CSVERRGGLEDTQYF.

This clonotype appeared a few times. This chain joins TRBV25-1 and TRBJ1-2; TRBD1 matches 8 bases. Germline CDR1 is MGHDK and CDR2 is SYGVNS. Trimming at V came to 6 bases and at J to 4 bases, leaving 7 bases not matched to a gene. This CDR3 comprises 14 residues. CDR3 loop: CASSLGQDTYGYTF. CDR3 bases: TGTGCCAGCAGCCTGGGACAGGATACCTATGGCTACACCTTC.

The CDR3 sequence: CSARPDTFDEQYF. CDR3 coding DNA: TGCAGTGCTAGACCAGACACCTTCGACGAGCAGTACTTC. The chain links TRBV20-1 to TRBJ2-7; D is unresolved. From germline, CDR1 is DFQATT and CDR2 SNEGSKA (reference sequence). V dropped 2 bases and J dropped 5 bases, with 13 bases sitting between them. The CDR3 is 13 residues long.

The CDR3: CAGQTFLYNEQFF. DNA of the CDR3: TGTGCAGGACAGACCTTTCTATACAATGAGCAGTTCTTC. The chain employs TRBV10-3 and TRBJ2-1, with a tentative D call TRBD1 (6 bases). CDR1 and CDR2 from the germline V gene are ENHRY and SYGVKD. The CDR3 sequence is 13 residues long.

This clonotype was found once. The genes are TRBV6-1 and TRBJ2-6; D is tentatively TRBD1 or TRBD2 (5 bases each). CDR3 length: 17 amino acids. CDR1 and CDR2 from the germline V gene are MNHNS and SASEGT. The V end lost 8 bases, the J end lost 4 bases, and 21 bases lay between the germline ends. This CDR3 reads CASAKGPSTGGANVLTF. The CDR3 DNA sequence: TGTGCCAGCGCTAAGGGGCCATCAACGGGAGGGGCCAACGTCCTGACTTTC.